The entry below describes one T cell receptor beta chain. Its antigen is as yet unknown. Clones were sequenced by immunoSEQ multiplex PCR, and TCRdb holds only the in-frame ones, with some missing. Found here are 200,000 to 300,000 clones, approximately 95% of them singletons; the top ten hold less than 0.65%. V trimming: 9 bases; J trimming: 7 bases; junction bases outside the gene matches: 10. Per the germline V gene, CDR1 is SNHLY and CDR2 is FYNNEI. CDR3 length: 13 amino acids. These data come from a study of T cell responses to AZD1222 COVID-19 vaccine. Study-level points and caveats: The study reported that nearly half of spike-specific TCRs target unmutated variant regions. Baseline seropositives among AZD1222 recipients totaled only six.

This receptor was identified in an adult in good health. The rearrangement joins TRBV2 to TRBJ2-7; 9 nucleotides line up with TRBD2. Sequenced here: peripheral blood, sampled on day 0 of AZD1222 vaccination. Written as DNA, the CDR3 is TGTGCCAGACGGACTAGCGCGACGGGGGAGCAGTACTTC. Protein: CARRTSATGEQYF.